This T cell receptor beta chain was documented in a study of T cell responses to AZD1222 COVID-19 vaccine. Study at large: Pooled in the analysis were second doses at about 4 or about 12 weeks.

Data came from immunoSEQ multiplex PCR; TCRdb stores just in-frame clones and leaves some out. Among about 150,000 clones, around 90% were seen once, and the ten largest hold approximately 2.1%. Looked up from germline, CDR1 is MGHDK and CDR2 is SYGVNS. V dropped 4 bases and J dropped 1 base, with 10 bases sitting between them. This CDR3 contains 14 residues. J is TRBJ1-1 and V is TRBV25-1; D ambiguous. This TCR was recovered from an adult in good health. The source material was peripheral blood, sampled on day 0 of AZD1222 vaccination. This chain's CDR3 is CASSAWTGNTEAFF. DNA of the CDR3: TGTGCCAGCAGTGCATGGACGGGGAACACTGAAGCTTTCTTT.